The rows below give T cell receptor beta chains drawn from one sample of a study of blood T cells in healthy people across ages. TCRdb recomputed calls from the 5' RACE reads with MiXCR, one row per CDR3 protein. Of hundreds of thousands of distinct CDR3 sequences in the sample, around 41% are singletons; the top ten hold around 30%. Input material: blood. All receptors come from an elderly man in good health. Each CDR3 is given with its conserved first and last residue. The D gene is left open where the match is weak. Only part of the rows carry a size: once, few, many, or a class if the clone is expanded.

clone_size: many
j_call: TRBJ2-5
d_call: NA
v_call: TRBV29-1
cdr3_aa: CSAPVRGWETQYF
cdr3_nt: TGCAGCGCCCCAGTCAGGGGTTGGGAGACCCAGTACTTC

clone_size: NA
j_call: TRBJ2-2
d_call: TRBD1
v_call: TRBV28
cdr3_aa: CASSPGTGGFTGELFF
cdr3_nt: TGTGCCAGCAGTCCGGGGACAGGGGGATTCACCGGGGAGCTGTTTTTT

clone_size: NA
j_call: TRBJ1-5
d_call: NA
v_call: TRBV6-5
cdr3_aa: CASSEGGEYQPQHF
cdr3_nt: TGTGCCAGCAGCGAGGGTGGAGAGTATCAGCCCCAGCATTTT

clone_size: NA
j_call: TRBJ2-7
d_call: TRBD1
v_call: TRBV4-1
cdr3_aa: CASTADREGEQYF
cdr3_nt: TGCGCCAGCACCGCCGACAGGGAAGGCGAGCAGTACTTC

clone_size: NA
j_call: TRBJ2-5
d_call: NA
v_call: TRBV4-1
cdr3_aa: CASSQVTGGGWQETQYF
cdr3_nt: TGCGCCAGCAGCCAAGTCACGGGCGGAGGTTGGCAAGAGACCCAGTACTTC

clone_size: few
j_call: TRBJ1-5
d_call: TRBD1
v_call: TRBV7-6
cdr3_aa: CASSSGGINQPQHF
cdr3_nt: TGTGCCAGCAGCTCAGGGGGCATCAATCAGCCCCAGCATTTT

clone_size: NA
j_call: TRBJ2-1
d_call: NA
v_call: TRBV28
cdr3_aa: CASSLGVAEQFF
cdr3_nt: TGTGCCAGCAGTTTAGGTGTCGCAGAGCAGTTCTTC

clone_size: NA
j_call: TRBJ2-3
d_call: TRBD1
v_call: TRBV9
cdr3_aa: CTSSVGQGIADTQYF
cdr3_nt: TGTACCAGCAGCGTAGGACAGGGGATCGCAGATACGCAGTATTTT

clone_size: NA
j_call: TRBJ2-5
d_call: NA
v_call: TRBV29-1
cdr3_aa: CSGARDITQGTQYF
cdr3_nt: TGCAGCGGTGCCCGGGACATAACCCAAGGGACCCAGTACTTC

clone_size: many
j_call: TRBJ2-7
d_call: NA
v_call: TRBV12-3/TRBV12-4
cdr3_aa: CASSLGGSYEQYF
cdr3_nt: TGTGCCAGCAGTTTAGGAGGCTCCTACGAGCAGTACTTC

clone_size: NA
j_call: TRBJ2-3
d_call: NA
v_call: TRBV10-3
cdr3_aa: CAALGGFDTDTQYF
cdr3_nt: TGTGCCGCCCTTGGGGGCTTTGACACAGATACGCAGTATTTT

clone_size: few
j_call: TRBJ1-2
d_call: NA
v_call: TRBV20-1
cdr3_aa: CSASPPTLANYGYTF
cdr3_nt: TGCAGTGCTAGCCCACCGACCCTTGCTAACTATGGCTACACCTTC

clone_size: NA
j_call: TRBJ2-3
d_call: TRBD2
v_call: TRBV5-1
cdr3_aa: CASSLGLSGTRNTDTQYF
cdr3_nt: TGCGCCAGCAGCTTGGGTCTCTCCGGGACTAGAAACACAGATACGCAGTATTTT

clone_size: few
j_call: TRBJ2-3
d_call: NA
v_call: TRBV7-2
cdr3_aa: CASSGVRALGTQYF
cdr3_nt: TGTGCCAGCAGCGGAGTCCGAGCTCTGGGTACGCAGTATTTT

clone_size: once
j_call: TRBJ2-5
d_call: TRBD2
v_call: TRBV18
cdr3_aa: CASSLTSEIRETQYF
cdr3_nt: TGTGCCAGCTCACTGACTAGCGAGATAAGGGAGACCCAGTACTTC

clone_size: NA
j_call: TRBJ2-5
d_call: NA
v_call: TRBV24-1
cdr3_aa: CATSDPGQGGSEQYF
cdr3_nt: TGTGCCACCAGTGACCCCGGACAGGGAGGGAGTGAGCAGTACTTC

clone_size: few
j_call: TRBJ2-4
d_call: NA
v_call: TRBV5-6
cdr3_aa: CASSLWQLLAKNIQYF
cdr3_nt: TGTGCCAGCAGCTTGTGGCAGCTTTTAGCCAAAAACATTCAGTACTTC

clone_size: few
j_call: TRBJ2-3
d_call: NA
v_call: TRBV7-8
cdr3_aa: CASSRRGGSRTDTQYF
cdr3_nt: TGTGCCAGCAGCCGGCGTGGTGGGAGTAGAACAGATACGCAGTATTTT

clone_size: NA
j_call: TRBJ1-2
d_call: NA
v_call: TRBV20-1
cdr3_aa: CSARGAGGFSYGYTF
cdr3_nt: TGCAGTGCTAGAGGGGCGGGGGGCTTTAGCTATGGCTACACCTTC

clone_size: few
j_call: TRBJ1-2
d_call: NA
v_call: TRBV20-1
cdr3_aa: CGLRQDYGYTF
cdr3_nt: TGCGGCCTCCGACAGGACTATGGCTACACCTTC

clone_size: NA
j_call: TRBJ2-1
d_call: TRBD2
v_call: TRBV4-3
cdr3_aa: CASSITSGGTSYNEQFF
cdr3_nt: TGCGCCAGCAGCATTACTAGCGGGGGCACCTCCTACAATGAGCAGTTCTTC

clone_size: NA
j_call: TRBJ1-6
d_call: NA
v_call: TRBV7-2
cdr3_aa: CASSLSAQGGTPPHF
cdr3_nt: TGTGCCAGCAGCTTATCGGCACAGGGAGGGACACCCCCCCACTTT

clone_size: NA
j_call: TRBJ2-3
d_call: NA
v_call: TRBV6-5
cdr3_aa: CASSDAGTDTQYF
cdr3_nt: TGTGCCAGTAGTGACGCAGGCACAGATACGCAGTATTTT

clone_size: few
j_call: TRBJ2-4
d_call: NA
v_call: TRBV4-1
cdr3_aa: CASSQEGGLAKNIQYF
cdr3_nt: TGCGCCAGCAGCCAAGAGGGGGGGCTAGCCAAAAACATTCAGTACTTC

clone_size: few
j_call: TRBJ2-1
d_call: TRBD2
v_call: TRBV10-3
cdr3_aa: CAISDLSGGAYNEQFF
cdr3_nt: TGTGCCATCAGTGACCTAAGCGGGGGGGCCTACAATGAGCAGTTCTTC

clone_size: NA
j_call: TRBJ2-7
d_call: NA
v_call: TRBV6-5
cdr3_aa: CASSTRGSWNYNEQYF
cdr3_nt: TGTGCCAGCAGTACCCGGGGGAGTTGGAACTACAATGAGCAGTACTTC

clone_size: NA
j_call: TRBJ2-7
d_call: NA
v_call: TRBV6-2/TRBV6-3
cdr3_aa: CASTGTAVSEQYF
cdr3_nt: TGTGCCAGTACCGGGACGGCAGTCTCCGAGCAGTACTTC

clone_size: few
j_call: TRBJ2-7
d_call: TRBD2
v_call: TRBV3-1
cdr3_aa: CASSQWRGYEQYF
cdr3_nt: TGTGCCAGCAGCCAGTGGCGGGGGTACGAGCAGTACTTC

clone_size: NA
j_call: TRBJ1-1
d_call: NA
v_call: TRBV7-3
cdr3_aa: CASSLLFRTGEAFF
cdr3_nt: TGTGCCAGCAGCTTATTATTCCGAACAGGAGAAGCTTTCTTT

clone_size: NA
j_call: TRBJ2-3
d_call: TRBD2
v_call: TRBV7-2
cdr3_aa: CASSPSGTRRVADTQYF
cdr3_nt: TGTGCCAGCAGCCCCTCCGGGACTAGAAGGGTTGCCGATACGCAGTATTTT

clone_size: NA
j_call: TRBJ2-2
d_call: NA
v_call: TRBV15
cdr3_aa: CATSRGGDAGELFF
cdr3_nt: TGTGCCACCAGCAGAGGAGGTGATGCCGGGGAGCTGTTTTTT

clone_size: NA
j_call: TRBJ2-6
d_call: NA
v_call: TRBV9
cdr3_aa: CASSGSRASGVNVLTF
cdr3_nt: TGTGCCAGCAGCGGGAGTAGGGCCTCTGGGGTCAACGTCCTGACTTTC

clone_size: few
j_call: TRBJ2-1
d_call: TRBD2
v_call: TRBV4-2
cdr3_aa: CASSQDISGSSNEQFF
cdr3_nt: TGTGCCAGCAGCCAAGATATAAGCGGGAGTAGCAATGAGCAGTTCTTC

clone_size: NA
j_call: TRBJ2-5
d_call: TRBD2
v_call: TRBV27
cdr3_aa: CASRLQGSGSEQYF
cdr3_nt: TGTGCCAGCAGATTACAGGGAAGCGGGAGTGAGCAGTACTTC

clone_size: NA
j_call: TRBJ2-1
d_call: TRBD1
v_call: TRBV10-3
cdr3_aa: CAISDPDRGDPGEQFF
cdr3_nt: TGTGCCATCAGCGATCCGGACAGGGGGGACCCGGGTGAGCAGTTCTTC

clone_size: NA
j_call: TRBJ2-7
d_call: TRBD2
v_call: TRBV20-1
cdr3_aa: CSALGGTSGSSYEQYF
cdr3_nt: TGCAGTGCCCTGGGGGGGACTAGCGGAAGTTCCTACGAGCAGTACTTC

clone_size: few
j_call: TRBJ2-7
d_call: NA
v_call: TRBV6-2/TRBV6-3
cdr3_aa: CASNLGTYEQYF
cdr3_nt: TGTGCCAGCAACTTAGGGACCTACGAGCAGTACTTC

clone_size: NA
j_call: TRBJ2-5
d_call: NA
v_call: TRBV25-1
cdr3_aa: CASSEDYRETQYF
cdr3_nt: TGTGCCAGCAGTGAAGACTACCGGGAGACCCAGTACTTC

clone_size: few
j_call: TRBJ2-1
d_call: NA
v_call: TRBV5-1
cdr3_aa: CASIGLNEQFF
cdr3_nt: TGCGCCAGCATAGGGTTGAATGAGCAGTTCTTC

clone_size: NA
j_call: TRBJ2-5
d_call: TRBD1
v_call: TRBV7-6
cdr3_aa: CASSLVTPGQTAQYF
cdr3_nt: TGTGCCAGCAGCTTAGTGACCCCGGGACAGACAGCCCAGTACTTC

clone_size: NA
j_call: TRBJ1-1
d_call: NA
v_call: TRBV14
cdr3_aa: CASSQVNRDGTEAFF
cdr3_nt: TGTGCCAGCAGCCAAGTAAACAGGGACGGAACTGAAGCTTTCTTT

clone_size: few
j_call: TRBJ1-6
d_call: NA
v_call: TRBV4-2
cdr3_aa: CASSQGRSNSPLHF
cdr3_nt: TGTGCCAGCAGCCAAGGACGGAGCAATTCACCCCTCCACTTT

clone_size: few
j_call: TRBJ2-7
d_call: TRBD1
v_call: TRBV28
cdr3_aa: CASTDNRDRPYEQYF
cdr3_nt: TGTGCCAGCACCGACAACCGGGACAGGCCCTACGAGCAGTACTTC

clone_size: few
j_call: TRBJ2-7
d_call: TRBD2
v_call: TRBV10-1
cdr3_aa: CASRKAGVNNYEQYF
cdr3_nt: TGCGCCAGCAGGAAAGCGGGAGTAAACAACTACGAGCAGTACTTC

clone_size: NA
j_call: TRBJ2-1
d_call: NA
v_call: TRBV14
cdr3_aa: CASSPKWVLSYNEQFF
cdr3_nt: TGTGCCAGCAGCCCCAAATGGGTACTTTCCTACAATGAGCAGTTCTTC

clone_size: NA
j_call: TRBJ1-5
d_call: TRBD1
v_call: TRBV18
cdr3_aa: CASSNRDSSHQPQHF
cdr3_nt: TGTGCCAGCTCAAACCGGGACAGCAGTCATCAGCCCCAGCATTTT

clone_size: NA
j_call: TRBJ2-4
d_call: TRBD2
v_call: TRBV4-1
cdr3_aa: CASSPSGGAGNIQYF
cdr3_nt: TGCGCCAGCAGCCCTAGCGGGGGGGCCGGAAACATTCAGTACTTC